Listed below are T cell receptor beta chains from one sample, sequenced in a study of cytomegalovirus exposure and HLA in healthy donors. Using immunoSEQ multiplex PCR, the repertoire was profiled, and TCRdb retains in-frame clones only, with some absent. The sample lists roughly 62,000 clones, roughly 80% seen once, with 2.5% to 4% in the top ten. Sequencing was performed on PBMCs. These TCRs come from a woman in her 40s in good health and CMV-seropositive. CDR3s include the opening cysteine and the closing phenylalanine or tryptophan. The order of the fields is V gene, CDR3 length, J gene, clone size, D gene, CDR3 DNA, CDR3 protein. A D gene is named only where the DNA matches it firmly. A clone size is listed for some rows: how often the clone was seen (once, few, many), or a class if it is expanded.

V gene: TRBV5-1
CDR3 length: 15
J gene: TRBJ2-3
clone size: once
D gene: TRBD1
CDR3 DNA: TGCGCCAGCAGAAAGTCGGACAGGGACATAGATACGCAGTATTTT
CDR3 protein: CASRKSDRDIDTQYF

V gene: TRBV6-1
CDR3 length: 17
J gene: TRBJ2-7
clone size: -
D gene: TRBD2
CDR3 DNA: TGTGCCAGCAGTGCCGACCCAAGACTAGCGGGGGTTTACGAGCAGTACTTC
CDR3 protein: CASSADPRLAGVYEQYF

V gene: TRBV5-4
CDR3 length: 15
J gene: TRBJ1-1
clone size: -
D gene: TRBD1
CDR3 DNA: TGTGCCAGCAGCTTTGATTCCAGGGGGACCACTGAAGCTTTCTTT
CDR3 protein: CASSFDSRGTTEAFF

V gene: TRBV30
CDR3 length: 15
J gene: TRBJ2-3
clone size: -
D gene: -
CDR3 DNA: TGTGCCTGGAGCGAGGAAGGACTCAACACAGATACGCAGTATTTT
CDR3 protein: CAWSEEGLNTDTQYF

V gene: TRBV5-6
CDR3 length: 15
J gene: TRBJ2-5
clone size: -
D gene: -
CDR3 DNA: TGTGCCAGCAGCGAGGTGACAGGAAACCAAGAGACCCAGTACTTC
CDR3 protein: CASSEVTGNQETQYF

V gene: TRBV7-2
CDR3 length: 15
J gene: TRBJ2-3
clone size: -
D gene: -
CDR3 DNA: TGTGCCAGCACCCCCGCTGGATTTGCAGGAGATACGCAGTATTTT
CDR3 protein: CASTPAGFAGDTQYF

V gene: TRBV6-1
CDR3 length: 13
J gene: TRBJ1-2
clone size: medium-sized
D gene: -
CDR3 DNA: TGTGCCAGCAGTGAAACATCTAACTATGGCTACACCTTC
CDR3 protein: CASSETSNYGYTF

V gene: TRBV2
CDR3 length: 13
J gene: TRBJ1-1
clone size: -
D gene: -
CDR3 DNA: TGTGCCAGCCTGGCGGGGGCTCTACTCGAAGCTTTCTTT
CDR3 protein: CASLAGALLEAFF

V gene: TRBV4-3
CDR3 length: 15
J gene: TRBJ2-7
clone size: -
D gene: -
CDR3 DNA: TGCGCCAGCAGCCGTACCCAGGGTCCGGGCTACGAGCAGTACTTC
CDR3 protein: CASSRTQGPGYEQYF

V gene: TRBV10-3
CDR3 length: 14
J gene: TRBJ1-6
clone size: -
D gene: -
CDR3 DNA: TGTGCCATCAGGTTAGACGGGACTAATGGGCCCCTCCACTTT
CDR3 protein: CAIRLDGTNGPLHF

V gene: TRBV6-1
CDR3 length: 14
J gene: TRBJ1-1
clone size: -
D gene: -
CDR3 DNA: TGTGCCAGCGGAGTACAGAGGGGAGGGGCTGAAGCTTTCTTT
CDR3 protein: CASGVQRGGAEAFF

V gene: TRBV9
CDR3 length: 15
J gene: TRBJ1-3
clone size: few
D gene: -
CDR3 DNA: TGTGCCAGCAGCGTGGGGGACTCGGCGGGAAACACCATATATTTT
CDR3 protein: CASSVGDSAGNTIYF

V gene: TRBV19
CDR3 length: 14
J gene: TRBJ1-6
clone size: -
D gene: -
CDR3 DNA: TGTGCCAGTACCCCGGGGGGGGCCAATTCACCCCTCCACTTT
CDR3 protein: CASTPGGANSPLHF

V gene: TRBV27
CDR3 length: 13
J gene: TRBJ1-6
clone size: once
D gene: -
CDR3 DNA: TGTGCCAGCAGTTTTGAGCAGCGGTCACCCCTCCACTTT
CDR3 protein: CASSFEQRSPLHF

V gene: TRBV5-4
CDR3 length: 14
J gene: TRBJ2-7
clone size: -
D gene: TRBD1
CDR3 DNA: TGTGCCAGCAGCCGGACAGGGTCCTCCTACGAGCAGTACTTC
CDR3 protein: CASSRTGSSYEQYF

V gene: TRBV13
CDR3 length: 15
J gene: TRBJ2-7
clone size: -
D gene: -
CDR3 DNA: TGTGCCAGCAGCGTACAGGGCTCCCATAGGGACGAGCAGTACTTC
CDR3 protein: CASSVQGSHRDEQYF

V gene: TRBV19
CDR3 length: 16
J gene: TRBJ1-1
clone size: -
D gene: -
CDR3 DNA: TGTGCCAGTACCGACAGGAGGTACCCCTTAACTACTGAAGCTTTCTTT
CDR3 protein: CASTDRRYPLTTEAFF

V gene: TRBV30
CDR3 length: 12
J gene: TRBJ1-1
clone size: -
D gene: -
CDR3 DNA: TGTGCCTCCCAACGGGGGGCTCCTGAAGCTTTCTTT
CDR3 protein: CASQRGAPEAFF

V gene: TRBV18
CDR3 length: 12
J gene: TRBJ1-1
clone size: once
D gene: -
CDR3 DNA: TGTGCCAGCTCATCCCCTAACACTGAAGCTTTCTTT
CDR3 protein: CASSSPNTEAFF

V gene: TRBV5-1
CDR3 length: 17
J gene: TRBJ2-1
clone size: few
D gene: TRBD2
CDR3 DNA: TGCGCCAGCAGCTTGGCCCCGACTAGCGGGGGGGCCAATGAGCAGTTCTTC
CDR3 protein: CASSLAPTSGGANEQFF

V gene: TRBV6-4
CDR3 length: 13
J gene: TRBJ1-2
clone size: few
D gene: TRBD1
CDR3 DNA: TGTGCCAGCAGTCCCGGGACAGGGTATGGCTACACCTTC
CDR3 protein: CASSPGTGYGYTF

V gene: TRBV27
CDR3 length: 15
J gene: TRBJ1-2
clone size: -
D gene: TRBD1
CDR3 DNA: TGTGCCAGCAGTTTCGGACAGGGAGGCGTAGATGGCTACACCTTC
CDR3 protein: CASSFGQGGVDGYTF

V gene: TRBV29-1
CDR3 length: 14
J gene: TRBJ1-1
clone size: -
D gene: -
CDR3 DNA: TGCAGCGTTGAAGCAATGACAAGGAACACTGAAGCTTTCTTT
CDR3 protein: CSVEAMTRNTEAFF

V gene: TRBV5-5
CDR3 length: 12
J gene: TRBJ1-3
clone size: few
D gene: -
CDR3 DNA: TGTGCCAGCAGCGCAGCTGGAAACACCATATATTTT
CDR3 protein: CASSAAGNTIYF

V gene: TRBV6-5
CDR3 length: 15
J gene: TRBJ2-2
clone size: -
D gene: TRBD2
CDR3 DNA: TGTGCCAGCAGTTGGACTAGCGGGGGAAAGGGGGAGCTGTTTTTT
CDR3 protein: CASSWTSGGKGELFF

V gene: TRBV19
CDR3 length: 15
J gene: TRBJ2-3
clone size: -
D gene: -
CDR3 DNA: TGTGCCAGTAGTATGGGCCGATCAGGGCGCCCGACGCAGTATTTT
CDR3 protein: CASSMGRSGRPTQYF

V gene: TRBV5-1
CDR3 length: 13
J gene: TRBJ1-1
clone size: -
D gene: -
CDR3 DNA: TGCGCCAGCACCCTGGGGAGGAACACTGAAGCTTTCTTT
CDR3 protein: CASTLGRNTEAFF

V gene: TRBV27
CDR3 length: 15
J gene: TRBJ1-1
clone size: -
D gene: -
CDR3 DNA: TGTGCCAGCAGGCCAGGAAACGTAAGGGGTACTGAAGCTTTCTTT
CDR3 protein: CASRPGNVRGTEAFF

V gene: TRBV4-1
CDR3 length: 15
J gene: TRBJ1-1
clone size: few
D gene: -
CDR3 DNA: TGCGCCAGCAGCCAACCGGACACAAAGAACACTGAAGCTTTCTTT
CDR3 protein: CASSQPDTKNTEAFF

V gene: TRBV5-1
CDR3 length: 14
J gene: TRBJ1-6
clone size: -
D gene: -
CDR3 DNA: TGCGCCAGCAGCCTGGGTACGGATAATTCACCCCTCCACTTT
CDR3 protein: CASSLGTDNSPLHF

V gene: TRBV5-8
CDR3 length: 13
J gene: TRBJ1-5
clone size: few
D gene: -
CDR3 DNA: TGTGCCAGCAGCTTGAGGGGGAATCAGCCCCAGCATTTT
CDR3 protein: CASSLRGNQPQHF

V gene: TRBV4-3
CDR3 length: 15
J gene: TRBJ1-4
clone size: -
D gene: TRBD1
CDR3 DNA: TGCGCCAGCAGCCACGACTCAGGGGGTAATGAAAAACTGTTTTTT
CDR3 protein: CASSHDSGGNEKLFF

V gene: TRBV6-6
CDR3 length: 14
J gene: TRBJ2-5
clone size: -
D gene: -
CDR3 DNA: TGTGCCAGCAGTTTTCGGACACGACAAGAGACCCAGTACTTC
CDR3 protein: CASSFRTRQETQYF

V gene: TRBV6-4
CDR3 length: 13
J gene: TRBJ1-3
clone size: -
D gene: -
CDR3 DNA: TGTGCCAGCAGTCCCAACTCTGGAAACACCATATATTTT
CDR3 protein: CASSPNSGNTIYF

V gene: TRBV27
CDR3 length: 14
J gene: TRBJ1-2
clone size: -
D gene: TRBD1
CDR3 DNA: TGTGCCAGCAGACCCCGTACAGGGGGCGAAGGCTACACCTTC
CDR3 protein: CASRPRTGGEGYTF

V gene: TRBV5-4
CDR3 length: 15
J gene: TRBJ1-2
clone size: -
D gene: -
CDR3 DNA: TGTGCCAGCAGCTTTGACAGTAGAGCTAACTATGGCTACACCTTC
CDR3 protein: CASSFDSRANYGYTF

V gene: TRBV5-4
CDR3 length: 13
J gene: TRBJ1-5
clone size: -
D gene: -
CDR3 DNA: TGTGCCAGCAGCCTGGGCGGGGATGAGCCCCAGCATTTT
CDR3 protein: CASSLGGDEPQHF

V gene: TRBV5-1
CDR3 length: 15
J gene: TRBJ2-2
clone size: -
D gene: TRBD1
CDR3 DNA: TGCGCCAGCAGCTTTTTGGGACAGAGCTCCGGGGAGCTGTTTTTT
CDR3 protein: CASSFLGQSSGELFF

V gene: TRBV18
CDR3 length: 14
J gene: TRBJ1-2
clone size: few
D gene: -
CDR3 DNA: TGTGCCAGCTCTCCGTCGACCACAGGGAGTGGCTACACCTTC
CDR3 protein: CASSPSTTGSGYTF

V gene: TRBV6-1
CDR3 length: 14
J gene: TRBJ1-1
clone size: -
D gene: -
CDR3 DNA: TGTGCCAGCAGATGGGGGGGGAGCCACCGTGAAGCTTTCTTT
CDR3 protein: CASRWGGSHREAFF

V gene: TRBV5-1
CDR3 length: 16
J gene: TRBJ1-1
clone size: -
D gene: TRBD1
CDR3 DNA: TGCGCCAGCAGCACGGACAGGGGGCTATTGAACACTGAAGCTTTCTTT
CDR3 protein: CASSTDRGLLNTEAFF

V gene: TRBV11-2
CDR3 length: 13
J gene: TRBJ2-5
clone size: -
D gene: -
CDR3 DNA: TGTGCCAGCAGCTTACAGGGTGGAGAGACCCAGTACTTC
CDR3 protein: CASSLQGGETQYF

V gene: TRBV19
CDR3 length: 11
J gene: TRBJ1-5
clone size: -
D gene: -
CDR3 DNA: TGTGCCTCAGGGGCGGTTACTCCCCAGCATTTT
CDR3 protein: CASGAVTPQHF

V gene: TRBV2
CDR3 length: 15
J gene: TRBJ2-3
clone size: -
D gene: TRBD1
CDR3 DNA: TGTGCCAGCAGTACCGGACAGGGAGAAGCGGATACGCAGTATTTT
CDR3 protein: CASSTGQGEADTQYF

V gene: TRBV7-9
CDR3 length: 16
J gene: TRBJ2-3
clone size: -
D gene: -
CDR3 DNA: TGTGCCAGCAGCTTACTAGTTACCGGGGAGGTCGATACGCAGTATTTT
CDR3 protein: CASSLLVTGEVDTQYF

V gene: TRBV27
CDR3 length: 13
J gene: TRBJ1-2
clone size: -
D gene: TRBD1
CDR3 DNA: TGTGCCAGCAGTTTCAGGGGGCTCTATGGCTACACCTTC
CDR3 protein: CASSFRGLYGYTF

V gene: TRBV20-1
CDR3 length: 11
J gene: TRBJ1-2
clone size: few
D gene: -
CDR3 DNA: TGCAGTGCTAGCGCGGGGGCCGGCTACACCTTC
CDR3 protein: CSASAGAGYTF

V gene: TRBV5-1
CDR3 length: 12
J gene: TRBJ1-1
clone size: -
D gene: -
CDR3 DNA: TGCGCCAGCAGCTTGGGCCGGTCCGAAGCTTTCTTT
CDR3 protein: CASSLGRSEAFF

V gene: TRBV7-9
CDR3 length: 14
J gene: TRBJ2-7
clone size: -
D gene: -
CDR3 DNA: TGTGCCAGCAGCCGAGGCGCGGGTGTCAACGAGCAGTACTTC
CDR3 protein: CASSRGAGVNEQYF

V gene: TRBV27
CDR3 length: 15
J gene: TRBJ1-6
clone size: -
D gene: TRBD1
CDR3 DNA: TGTGCCAGCAGGCTAGACAGGGGGCAGAATTCACCCCTCCACTTT
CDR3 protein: CASRLDRGQNSPLHF

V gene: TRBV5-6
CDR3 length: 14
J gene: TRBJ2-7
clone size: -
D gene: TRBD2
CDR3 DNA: TGTGCCAGCTACACTAGCGGGGGGTCGGACGAGCAGTACTTC
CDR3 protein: CASYTSGGSDEQYF

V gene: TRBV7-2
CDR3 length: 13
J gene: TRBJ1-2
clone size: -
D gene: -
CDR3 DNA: TGTGCCAGCAGCAGATCCTCGGCGGATGGCTACACCTTC
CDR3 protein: CASSRSSADGYTF

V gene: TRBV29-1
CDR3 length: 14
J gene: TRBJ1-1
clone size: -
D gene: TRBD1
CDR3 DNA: TGCAGCGCTCGGACAGGGGGCGGCTACACTGAAGCTTTCTTT
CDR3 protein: CSARTGGGYTEAFF

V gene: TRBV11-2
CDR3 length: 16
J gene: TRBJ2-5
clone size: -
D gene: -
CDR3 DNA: TGTGCCAGCAGCTCTCCGGGACACGAGTACCAAGAGACCCAGTACTTC
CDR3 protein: CASSSPGHEYQETQYF